The 20 T cell receptor beta chains reported below all come from one sample, sequenced in a study of cytomegalovirus exposure and HLA in healthy donors. The PCR employed 60 Vbeta primers together with 13 Jbeta primers. The method was immunoSEQ multiplex PCR; TCRdb's version includes in-frame clones alone and lacks a portion of them. Of approximately 130,000 clones detected, over 65% appear once; the ten largest clones hold 1.5% to 1.7%. Sequenced material: PBMCs. These receptors all stem from a man aged 40-55 years in good health and CMV-seronegative.

The V call is TRBV19, the J call TRBJ1-2; maybe TRBD1 (6 bases). Trimming removed 5 bases from V and 1 base from J, with 11 bases in between. Germline CDR1 reads LNHDA; CDR2 reads SQIVND (reference sequence). The CDR3 is 14 amino acids. CDR3 DNA sequence: TGTGCCAGTAGTCCGACAGGAAATAACTATGGCTACACCTTC. Amino acid sequence: CASSPTGNNYGYTF.

The chain carries TRBV2 and TRBJ1-2; 10 bases match TRBD1. Unmatched junction bases numbered 8, after V lost 0 bases and J lost 4 bases. The CDR3 is made up of 17 amino acids. Germline V gives CDR1 SNHLY, CDR2 FYNNEI. The CDR3 spells CASSEARTGGLLYGYTF. The CDR3 nucleotides are TGTGCCAGCAGTGAAGCTAGGACAGGGGGACTACTCTATGGCTACACCTTC.

Worth noting for this clone: One end of the junction varies from germline; a read error may be responsible. The J gene is TRBJ2-5, the V gene TRBV7-7; D might be TRBD1 (6 bases). The CDR3 is 16 amino acids. The germline V gene encodes CDR1 SSHAT and CDR2 FNYEAQ (reference sequence). The CDR3 DNA sequence: TGTGCTAGCAGCTTAGGGGGAGCTCCGGGTCAGGAGACCCAGTACTTC. Its protein is CASSLGGAPGQETQYF.

The rearrangement uses TRBV6-5 and TRBJ1-1; D remains unclear. V lost 5 bases and J 0 bases, leaving 10 bases between the germline ends. This CDR3 is built from 14 residues. Germline V gene sequence: CDR1 MNHEY, CDR2 SVGAGI. CDR3 coding DNA: TGTGCCAGCAGTCGAGATCCCATGAACACTGAAGCTTTCTTT. It translates to CASSRDPMNTEAFF.

This clone showed up just a few times. The chain carries TRBV19 and TRBJ1-5; the match to TRBD1 covers 8 bases. The V segment lost 3 bases and the J segment 5 bases; nucleotides outside the gene matches: 9. CDR1 and CDR2 (germline): LNHDA, SQIVND (reference sequence). There are 16 residues in the CDR3. CDR3 in DNA: TGTGCCAGTAGTATCCCTAGGGACAGGCCGGATCAGCCCCAGCATTTT. Amino acid sequence: CASSIPRDRPDQPQHF.

This clone was counted only a few times. The V and J genes are TRBV6-6 and TRBJ1-6; D gene unclear. Germline V gives CDR1 MNHNY, CDR2 SVGAGI (reference sequence). V was trimmed by 2 bases and J by 8 bases, leaving 13 bases between them. This CDR3 is built from 15 residues. CDR3 loop: CASSYTGSTDSPLHF. As DNA, the CDR3 is TGTGCCAGCAGTTACACCGGGAGTACCGATTCACCCCTCCACTTT.

The chain combines TRBV11-2 with TRBJ2-1; 14 bases map to TRBD2. The trim removed 5 bases at V and 7 bases at J, leaving 4 bases unmatched. The CDR3 has 15 amino acids. CDR1 is SGHAT, CDR2 FQNNGV, per germline. CDR3 sequence reads: CASSTTSGRDNEQFF. The CDR3 DNA is TGTGCCAGCAGCACGACTAGCGGGAGGGATAATGAGCAGTTCTTC.

This sequence joins TRBV6-6 and TRBJ2-7, with TRBD2 matching 8 bases. The CDR3 consists of 12 residues. V was pared by 9 bases and J by 5 bases, with 6 bases of the junction left unmatched. The germline V gene encodes CDR1 MNHNY and CDR2 SVGAGI (reference sequence). The CDR3: CASSAGVNEQYF. As DNA, the CDR3 is TGTGCCAGTTCAGCGGGAGTCAACGAGCAGTACTTC.

V and J are TRBV5-1 and TRBJ1-1, with 8 bases identical to TRBD1. Germline CDR1 and CDR2: SGHRS and YFSETQ. The CDR3 has 16 residues. V lost 4 bases to trimming and J lost 1 base; unmatched junction nucleotides: 9. The CDR3 sequence is CASSPIRTGQNTEAFF. The CDR3 bases are TGCGCCAGCAGCCCGATAAGGACAGGGCAGAACACTGAAGCTTTCTTT.

The chain is built from TRBV13 and TRBJ1-6; TRBD1 matches 7 bases. CDR1 is PRHDT and CDR2 is FYEKMQ in the germline V gene (reference sequence). The J segment lost 10 bases and the V segment lost 5 bases, leaving 11 bases of the junction unmatched. The CDR3 totals 15 residues. The CDR3 sequence: CASSARTGSYSPLHF. The CDR3 DNA reads as TGTGCCAGCAGCGCCAGGACAGGTTCTTACTCACCCCTCCACTTT.

V usage is TRBV5-8 and J usage is TRBJ2-1, with TRBD2 as a possible D gene (6 bases). The CDR3 has 15 residues. Germline CDR1 reads SGHTS; CDR2 reads YDEGEE. Trimming removed 4 bases from V and 1 base from J, with 12 bases in between. The CDR3 here is CASSPYGGSYNEQFF. CDR3 DNA sequence: TGTGCCAGCAGCCCTTACGGGGGATCCTACAATGAGCAGTTCTTC.

The chain uses TRBV30 and TRBJ1-1, with 10 nucleotides matching TRBD1. This CDR3 is built from 16 residues. The junction had 10 bases not matched to a gene; V was cut back by 3 bases and J by 3 bases. Per the germline V gene, CDR1 is GTSNPN and CDR2 is SVGIG (reference sequence). The CDR3 spells CAWRGDRGGGDTEAFF. For the CDR3, the DNA is TGTGCCTGGAGAGGGGACAGGGGAGGGGGGGACACTGAAGCTTTCTTT.

This chain joins TRBV5-1 and TRBJ2-1; 9 bases line up with TRBD2. Germline V CDR1 and CDR2: SGHRS, YFSETQ. The CDR3 loop spans 17 amino acids. V dropped 8 bases and J dropped 6; count of bases not matched to a gene: 18. The CDR3 DNA follows: TGCGCCAGTGCCGAACCAATGGGACTAGCAGCTCTCAATGAGCAGTTCTTC. Protein: CASAEPMGLAALNEQFF.

V and J are TRBV5-1 and TRBJ1-4; D not certain. With 0 bases removed from V and 3 bases from J, the gap between germline ends came to 6 bases. This CDR3 has 14 amino acids. The germline CDR1 and CDR2 sequences are SGHRS and YFSETQ. The CDR3, as DNA: TGCGCCAGCAGCTTGGGGCAGGCTAATGAAAAACTGTTTTTT. Its translation: CASSLGQANEKLFF.

This clone was seen once. The V gene is TRBV19, the J gene TRBJ2-3; 14 bases align to TRBD2. CDR3 size: 17 residues. The germline CDR1 and CDR2 sequences are LNHDA and SQIVND (reference sequence). V lost 5 bases and J lost 4; bases outside the gene matches: 8. As DNA, the CDR3 is TGTGCCAGTAGTCTCCCCCCGACTAGCGGGGGGGCAGATACGCAGTATTTT. Translating gives CASSLPPTSGGADTQYF.

In its sample, this clone was seen a few times. This CDR3 reads CASSHPRTGGTGELFF. The CDR3 DNA follows: TGTGCCAGCAGTCATCCTCGGACAGGGGGCACCGGGGAGCTGTTTTTT. The chain links TRBV27 to TRBJ2-2, with 10 bases aligning to TRBD1. The CDR3 contains 16 residues. Trimming removed 5 bases from V and 4 bases from J; junction bases left unmatched: 7. CDR1 and CDR2 (germline): MNHEY, SMNVEV (reference sequence).

J is TRBJ2-2 and V is TRBV10-3; D is possibly TRBD2 (5 bases). V lost 4 bases to trimming and J lost 6 bases, with 6 bases between them. The CDR3 consists of 12 residues. Germline CDR1 is ENHRY and CDR2 is SYGVKD. CDR3 nucleotides: TGTGCCATCAGTGGAGGGTCCGGGGAGCTGTTTTTT. It translates to CAISGGSGELFF.

The V and J genes are TRBV28 and TRBJ2-4; D is possibly TRBD2 (5 bases). Germline assignment: CDR1 MDHEN and CDR2 SYDVKM. V shed 6 bases and J shed 8 bases, with 17 bases lying between them. The CDR3 covers 14 residues. CDR3 DNA sequence: TGTGCCAGCAGCTCCCCGTCGAGGGATGACATTCAGTACTTC. Translated: CASSSPSRDDIQYF.

This sequence joins TRBV5-1 and TRBJ2-1; 12 bases are shared with TRBD2. The CDR3 covers 15 residues. The V gene end was trimmed by 3 bases and the J gene end by 6 bases; junction bases not matched to a gene: 4. The germline V gene encodes CDR1 SGHRS and CDR2 YFSETQ. The CDR3 sequence: CASSSRLAGANEQFF. CDR3 nucleotides: TGCGCCAGCAGCTCGAGACTAGCGGGGGCCAATGAGCAGTTCTTC.

CDR3 bases: TGTGCCAGCAGCGACCGGACAGGGGGCGCGGATACGCAGTATTTT. This codes for CASSDRTGGADTQYF. The chain employs TRBV7-3 and TRBJ2-3, with 11 bases identical to TRBD1. V lost 5 bases to trimming and J lost 6 bases; unmatched junction nucleotides: 7. The CDR3 totals 15 residues. Germline CDR1 SGHTA, CDR2 FQGTGA.